This record looks at one TCR beta chain sequence and its context. What it binds is unknown. Amplification used 60 Vbeta primers and 13 Jbeta primers. Clones were sequenced by immunoSEQ multiplex PCR, and TCRdb holds only the in-frame ones, with some missing. This table has some 110,000 clones, more than 65% appearing once. This record belongs to a study of cytomegalovirus exposure and HLA in healthy donors. The study, taken as a whole, reports: In a later analysis, HLA-associated beta chains showed higher expansion and lower generation probabilities than comparable chains. As immune exposure information, only CMV serostatus was available. In an earlier analysis, productive rearrangement rates for most beta V segments clustered near 87% or 30%. Investigators reported 164 TCR beta chains as tied to cytomegalovirus.

The clonotype originates from a woman aged 45-65 years in good health and CMV-seropositive. Material: PBMCs.

The CDR3, as DNA: TGTGCCAGCAGCTTAACTGGGACTAGGTCACCAGATACGCAGTATTTT. Amino acid sequence: CASSLTGTRSPDTQYF. This chain uses TRBV7-3 with TRBJ2-3; TRBD2 agrees at 8 bases. The CDR3 is 16 amino acids. The V gene's germline CDR1 is SGHTA and CDR2 FQGTGA. V trimming: 0 bases; J trimming: 4 bases; junction bases outside the gene matches: 6.